Included here is one T cell receptor beta chain sequence, with context. The data originate from a study of blood T cell repertoires in COVID-19. Study background: Spain, Italy and the United States supplied samples that represented acute and convalescent COVID-19. Nucleic acid was either cDNA or gDNA, and it came from T cells, B-cell-depleted T cells, or PBMCs.

Only in-frame clones appear in the TCRdb table, and some are missing; sequencing was by immunoSEQ multiplex PCR. Among 200,000 to 250,000 clones listed, around four fifths were seen once. Followed longitudinally, the Seattle patients had been enrolled during active infection. V shed 7 bases and J shed 6 bases, with 13 bases lying between them. Germline V gene lookup returns CDR1 SNHLY and CDR2 FYNNEI. The CDR3 contains 13 residues. The sequencing sample was made of peripheral blood. The sequence derives from an older woman with COVID-19, enrolled during active disease. The V gene is TRBV2, the J gene TRBJ1-5; tentatively, D is TRBD1 (6 bases). CDR3 nucleotides: TGTGCCAGCACCGAAGGGGGTAGTCAGCCCCAGCATTTT. It translates to CASTEGGSQPQHF.